A single TCR beta chain is shown here with its context. Its antigen remains undetermined. No much larger clonotype is one base removed from it; base qualities were not supplied. The sample comes from a study of shared clonotypes between healthy human individuals (dated by TCRdb to the early 2020s). Study-level background: Two women and a few men aged 18 to 49 years were included in the cohort. For each donor, three plates each were used for CD4 naive and CD4 memory, two plates were used for CD8 naive, and one plate was used for CD8 memory. Blood TCR repertoires of five healthy adults were deeply sequenced to estimate repertoire size and the extent of clonotype sharing between individuals. To increase sequencing depth and limit assay-specific biases, different laboratories used diverse techniques to prepare libraries and sequence TCR repertoires. Between about 0.8 and 8.9 billion PBMCs per donor were obtained by leukapheresis. General study outcomes and caveats: The small number of donors limited the genetic and exposure-history diversity represented. Higher generation probabilities were observed for clonotypes shared by all four sorted-subset donors than for non-shared clonotypes. Even with the large sequencing depth, rarefaction of the sorted-subset datasets indicated that sequencing was incomplete. Sampling was restricted to blood, and TCR repertoires in tissues likely differ from the TCR repertoires found in blood. Sharing across several donors was observed for approximately 5% of naive CD4, over 3% of naive CD8, 2% to 2.5% of memory CD4, and about 0.4% of memory CD8 clonotypes. Pairwise subsampling led to the expectation that sequencing depth would affect the degree of clonotype sharing among donors. Naive subsets generally had larger estimated clonotype richness than memory subsets did.

Using the deep immunoSEQ assay, multiplex PCR amplified TCR CDR3 regions from genomic DNA. For each cell subset, the extracted genomic DNA was distributed evenly across all wells of several immunoSEQ 96-well plates, and each plate served as one replicate. Each replicate PCR for sorted subsets received about 180 ng genomic DNA, equal to tens of thousands of T cell genomes. The purified libraries were quantified using a Qubit 3.0 fluorometer, sized with a Bioanalyzer 2100, and then quantified again using the KAPA Library Quantification kit. A separate single-read 150-cycle Illumina NextSeq 550 flow cell was used to sequence each immunoSEQ 96-well plate. The source study handled its data this way. The immunoSEQ output contained only junctional sequences without quality scores, so filtering could not match that applied to full-length reads. Sequences were annotated with PyIR, a Python wrapper for IgBLAST v1.9, and V/J genes and CDR3 were assigned using IMGT germline references. Reads with weak V/J assignments (E-value above 1e-6), missing CDR3, stop codons, out-of-frame junctions, or ambiguous translated residues were removed. V3J clonotypes were defined as sequences sharing an identical inferred V gene, J gene, and CDR3 amino acid sequence. To compute the percentage overlap between repertoires, the number of shared unique clonotypes was divided by the size of the smaller repertoire. RTK rarefaction, the Chao1 estimator, and Recon v2.1 estimates of unobserved clonotypes were used to assess repertoire richness. For all TCRbeta clonotypes obtained by the gDNA method from a few donors, generation probabilities were computed with OLGA. TCRdb stores this immuneACCESS table with in-frame sequences only. Part of the clones is absent; in the studies checked, under half of the shortfall reflects unresolved V genes, and no reason is known for the rest. That table is the source of V, J and clone size, and D and trimming were worked out from the DNA. Present in this sample are some 2.4 million clones, roughly 93% of which were seen just once. The top ten hold 0.36% of the sample.

The donors were healthy, HIV-negative adults who had no recently reported acute infections or vaccinations. Only Caucasian adults living in Nashville, Tennessee, USA were represented among the donors. Magnetic negative selection was used to enrich CD4+ T cells, after which naive cells were positively selected on CD45RA and the negative fraction became the memory subset. Blood was collected by leukapheresis, and PBMCs were isolated by Ficoll-Histopaque density gradient centrifugation and then cryopreserved in liquid nitrogen vapor phase. Purity and quantity of every magnetically sorted T cell population were checked by analytical flow cytometry. Genomic DNA was isolated from each sorted fraction and quantified by UV absorbance on a Nanodrop 2000c. Sequencing used naive CD4+ T cells from PBMCs. According to the study, the label for this sample's cell subset or site signals: CD45RA+ positively selected. The receptor's source is a man in his late teens or twenties in good health. Some clones in this sample may be carry-over from other donors' samples.

The CDR3 reads as follows: CASSSVQGYEQYF. The DNA sequence follows: TGTGCCAGCAGCTCAGTACAGGGATACGAGCAGTACTTC. The sequence joins TRBV7-2 to TRBJ2-7; matching of 6 bases hints at TRBD1 as the D gene. The germline V gene specifies SGHTA as CDR1 and FQGNSA as CDR2. The CDR3, cysteine through phenylalanine, is 13 amino acids long. Only CDR3 DNA remains: 39 bases, in frame from the first base. V was cut back by 4 bases and J by 4 bases, leaving a gap of 11 bases between them.